This TCR beta chain was retrieved from a study of blood T cell repertoires in COVID-19. About the research overall: Sites across the United States, Italy and Spain contributed samples from acute and convalescent COVID-19. In each case, the material was cDNA or gDNA derived from T cells, B-cell-depleted T cells, or PBMCs.

The sample holds one count of this clone. Per the original methods: It was from reference gene primer amplification that nucleated cell counts were estimated. Sequencing used immunoSEQ multiplex PCR; TCRdb keeps in-frame clones, though not all of them. V and J calls and clone size are copied from that table; D and trimming were computed from the DNA. This sample has hundreds of thousands of clones; roughly 90% occur once, and the top ten carry about an eighth. This CDR3 comprises 17 residues. Trimming removed 3 bases from V and 4 bases from J; junction bases left unmatched: 7. Germline CDR1 is SGDLS and CDR2 is YYNGEE.

The receptor was derived from a woman between 65 and 79 years old with COVID-19, enrolled during active disease. This chain connects TRBV9 to TRBJ1-6, with TRBD1 matching 10 bases. Input material: peripheral blood. The CDR3 DNA is TGTGCCAGCAGCGCCGGGACAGGGGAGCTTTATAATTCACCCCTCCACTTT. Translation gives CASSAGTGELYNSPLHF.